One and the same sample provided the 12 T cell receptor beta chains below, sequenced in a study of blood T cell repertoires in COVID-19 (dated by TCRdb to 2018 to 2020). Library creation used the immunoSEQ multiplex PCR assay. What TCRdb holds here is the immuneACCESS table cut down to in-frame rearrangements. Part of the clones is not present; checked against another copy, under half of the missing clones reflect an unresolved V gene, and the others are unexplained. The sample data list about 480,000 clones, and approximately 90% of these were observed just once. The ten largest clones capture approximately 2% of the sample. Sample: PBMCs or T cells enriched from blood (not recorded which). The receptors were gathered from a woman aged 18-30 years with acute COVID-19.

The table lists this clone with a few counts. This chain connects TRBV11-2 to TRBJ1-4, with TRBD1 as a possible D gene (5 bases). Germline V gene data show CDR1 as SGHAT and CDR2 as FQNNGV. The length of the CDR3 is 15 residues. The germline V and J ends were trimmed by 0 bases and 8 bases, with 13 bases remaining between them. The DNA for the CDR3 is TGTGCCAGCAGCTTAGATCGTGGGACTTCCGAAAAACTGTTTTTT. Its translation is CASSLDRGTSEKLFF.

The V and J genes are TRBV19 and TRBJ2-5, with D possibly matching TRBD2 (6 bases). V lost 7 bases and J lost 4, with 28 bases in between. The CDR3 is 18 amino acids. Germline values: CDR1 LNHDA, CDR2 SQIVND (reference sequence). DNA of the CDR3: TGTGCCAGTACCGCCACCGGGACTCCAACCGTGGGGAGAGAGACCCAGTACTTC. It yields the protein CASTATGTPTVGRETQYF.

CDR3 nucleotide sequence: TGTGCCAGCAGCTTAATAGCGGGAGGGCGCGGCTACACCTTC. Translating gives CASSLIAGGRGYTF. This chain uses TRBV11-2 with TRBJ1-2; no clear D. Germline V lookup: CDR1 SGHAT, CDR2 FQNNGV. Deletions cut 2 bases from V and 8 bases from J, with 15 bases between. The CDR3 contains 14 residues.

The chain carries TRBV5-6 and TRBJ1-1; D unresolved. The ends were cut back, 4 bases at V and 11 bases at J, with 12 bases in the middle. This CDR3 comprises 11 residues. Looked up from germline, CDR1 is SGHDT and CDR2 is YYEEEE. CDR3 amino acids: CASSRGFRAFF. CDR3 nucleotide sequence: TGTGCCAGCAGCCGGGGTTTTAGGGCTTTCTTT.

This clone has just a few counts. This chain links TRBV18 with TRBJ2-1; D is possibly TRBD1 (6 bases). V lost 3 bases and J lost 5, with 17 bases in between. This CDR3 comprises 16 residues. Germline V lookup: CDR1 KGHSH, CDR2 LQKENI. The CDR3 bases are TGTGCCAGCTCACCGAGCCGGGACACTGGGGACAATGAGCAGTTCTTC. This encodes CASSPSRDTGDNEQFF.

The rearrangement uses TRBV7-3 and TRBJ1-1, with D possibly being TRBD1 (6 bases). Trimming took 0 bases from V and 5 from J, leaving 13 bases between them. Germline V lookup: CDR1 SGHTA, CDR2 FQGTGA. The CDR3 covers 15 residues. The CDR3 DNA is TGTGCCAGCAGCTTAACCGCGAACAGGGAGACTGAAGCTTTCTTT. Encoded protein: CASSLTANRETEAFF.

The chain couples TRBV29-1 to TRBJ2-5, with 8 bases matching TRBD2. CDR3 length: 15 amino acids. V lost 4 bases and J lost 5; bases outside the gene matches: 12. CDR1 SQVTM and CDR2 ANQGSEA come from the germline V gene. The CDR3 DNA sequence: TGCAGCGTTGGCGGGATTACGGGGGGGCTGGAGACCCAGTACTTC. This encodes CSVGGITGGLETQYF.

This clone was recorded a few times. V is TRBV3-1 (or the pseudogene TRBV3-2) and J is TRBJ1-1, with TRBD1 as a possible D gene (5 bases). Between the trimmed V and J ends, which lost 2 bases and 1 base, there was a span of 11 bases. The V gene's germline CDR1 is LGHDT and CDR2 YNNKEL (reference sequence). The CDR3 sequence is 15 residues long. This CDR3 reads CASSQNRQKNTEAFF. For the CDR3, the DNA is TGTGCCAGCAGCCAAAACAGACAGAAGAACACTGAAGCTTTCTTT.

This sequence joins TRBV30 and TRBJ1-2; 9 bases fit TRBD1. J was trimmed by 3 bases and V by 1 base; bases with no gene match: 12. CDR3 size: 17 residues. Germline lookup yields CDR1 GTSNPN and CDR2 SVGIG (reference sequence). Here the CDR3 reads CAWSGIQGAPRDYGYTF. CDR3 bases: TGTGCCTGGAGTGGGATACAGGGGGCGCCTAGGGACTATGGCTACACCTTC.

J is TRBJ2-1 and V is TRBV7-9; tentatively, D is TRBD1 (5 bases). The V end lost 1 base, the J end lost 9 bases, and 10 bases lay between the germline ends. In germline, CDR1 is SEHNR, CDR2 FQNEAQ (reference sequence). The CDR3 has 13 amino acids. CDR3 in DNA: TGTGCCAGCAGCTTAGTGGTGCAGGGTGAGCAGTTCTTC. This codes for CASSLVVQGEQFF.

V usage is TRBV6-1 and J usage is TRBJ1-2, with 7 nucleotides matching TRBD1. The CDR3 covers 15 residues. CDR1 is MNHNS, CDR2 SASEGT, per germline. V was clipped by 1 base and J by 4 bases; unmatched bases: 6. The CDR3 here is CASSEGGGGPYGYTF. CDR3 in DNA: TGTGCCAGCAGTGAAGGTGGAGGGGGCCCCTATGGCTACACCTTC.

The V gene is TRBV10-3, the J gene TRBJ1-2; TRBD1 aligns across 9 bases. CDR3 length: 20 amino acids. CDR1 ENHRY and CDR2 SYGVKD come from the germline V gene. The ends lost 0 bases at V and 6 bases at J; junction bases unmatched: 20. The CDR3 is CAISESTPYRTGTGKDGYTF. Here the CDR3 DNA reads TGTGCCATCAGTGAGTCTACTCCGTACCGAACCGGGACAGGGAAGGATGGCTACACCTTC.